This T cell receptor (beta chain) was obtained from a study of shared clonotypes between healthy human individuals. The repertoire was sequenced with immunoSEQ multiplex PCR; TCRdb's copy has only in-frame clones and lacks some. This table holds more than 1,200,000 clones, just under 99% found once. CDR1 is SGHAT, CDR2 FQNNGV, per germline. The ends lost 4 bases at V and 9 bases at J; junction bases unmatched: 12. CDR3 length equals 16 residues. The material sequenced was naive CD4+ T cells sorted from blood. The sample's subset: CD45RA+ positively selected. This clonotype was sampled from a man aged 25 to 40 in good health. The chain joins TRBV11-2 to TRBJ2-1; 10 bases are shared with TRBD2. CDR3 protein: CASSWRGLAGAGEQFF. CDR3 in DNA: TGTGCCAGCAGCTGGAGGGGGCTAGCGGGAGCGGGTGAGCAGTTCTTC. The full variable domain, in which reference TRBV11-2 and TRBJ2-1 provide the parts outside the CDR3, is EAGVAQSPRYKIIEKRQSVAFWCNPISGHATLYWYQQILGQGPKLLIQFQNNGVVDDSQLPKDRFSAERLKGVDSTLKIQPAKLEDSAVYLCASSWRGLAGAGEQFFGPGTRLTVL.